This T cell receptor beta chain was observed in a study of T cells in Graves' hyperthyroidism and ophthalmopathy. In its sample, this clonotype was seen many times. Amplified regions were TCR beta CDR3 sequences from RNA transcripts. The HTBI primer set drove a first-round RT-PCR of the TCR CDR3. TCRdb re-called the multiplex PCR reads through MiXCR, storing one row per CDR3 protein. Among 350,000 or so distinct CDR3 sequences, about a sixth were seen once, and the ten largest hold 15% to 17%. This sequence originates from a woman between 40 and 50 years old with Graves' ophthalmopathy. Source material: blood.

The CDR3 region is CASSHQDSSVYGYTF. CDR3 nucleotides: TGTGCCAGCAGCCACCAGGACTCCTCGGTCTATGGCTACACCTTC. The chain carries TRBV28 and TRBJ1-2, with D unresolved. Per germline, CDR1 MDHEN and CDR2 SYDVKM. The CDR3 consists of 15 residues. V dropped 6 bases and J dropped 4 bases, with 18 bases sitting between them.